The clone carrying this TCR beta chain was detected ten times or more. TCRdb recomputed calls from the RT-PCR reads with MiXCR, one row per CDR3 protein. The sample yields more than 550,000 distinct CDR3 sequences, approximately 15% seen once. Looked up from germline, CDR1 is DFQATT and CDR2 is SNEGSKA (reference sequence). The CDR3 spans 14 residues. The V and J ends lost 3 bases and 4 bases respectively, with 13 bases between them. The sequence was obtained from a female donor in good health, serving as a healthy control. Sequenced sample: memory CD4+ T cells from blood. The gene calls are TRBV20-1 and TRBJ2-1, with D perhaps given as TRBD1 or TRBD2 (5 bases each). The CDR3 DNA reads TGCAGTGCTAGCCGGGACGCCACGTACAATGAGCAGTTCTTC. Its protein product is CSASRDATYNEQFF.